The source of this TCR beta chain is a study of regulatory T cells in long-lasting Graves disease. Losses at the gene ends were 6 bases for V and 0 bases for J; bases not matched to a gene: 14. Germline CDR1 is MDHEN and CDR2 is SYDVKM. The CDR3 covers 18 residues. Investigators prepared the TCR beta libraries by applying iRepertoire HTBI primers and Arm-PCR of CDR3 regions. One entry per CDR3 protein results from TCRdb running MiXCR on the multiplex PCR reads. The sample contains approximately 400,000 distinct CDR3 sequences, more than 20% of which appear only once. Time point denoted: persistent/refractory GD, antithyroid drugs over 5 years with positive TRAb. The TCR library was made from RNA that had been extracted from PBMCs in TRIzol.

The V call is TRBV28, the J call TRBJ2-1; 7 bases align to TRBD2. The receptor's source is a woman between 40 and 50 years old with Graves disease. Source: peripheral blood mononuclear cells (PBMCs), taken when the disease was refractory, from a patient treated with antithyroid drugs. CDR3 protein: CASSQVSGEALSYNEQFF. CDR3 nucleotides: TGTGCCAGCAGCCAAGTGAGCGGGGAGGCCCTCTCCTACAATGAGCAGTTCTTC.